This is a list of T cell receptor beta chains from one sample in a study of cytomegalovirus exposure and HLA in healthy donors. Clones were read by immunoSEQ multiplex PCR, and TCRdb kept only the in-frame ones, dropping some. In the table there are about 170,000 clones, 70% to 90% of which are singletons. The sample taken for sequencing was PBMCs. These TCRs come from a man aged 30-40 years in good health and CMV-seropositive. The CDR3 runs from the conserved cysteine through the conserved F or W. Fields, in order: D gene, clone size, J gene, V gene, CDR3 protein, CDR3 DNA. A D gene is named only where the DNA matches it firmly. Size values are once, few and many counts, or a class for expanded clones, and some rows have none.

D: .; size: .; J: TRBJ2-3; V: TRBV2; CDR3: CASSEGQYTQYF; DNA: TGTGCCAGCAGTGAAGGACAGTATACGCAGTATTTT
D: .; size: .; J: TRBJ2-3; V: TRBV18; CDR3: CASSPSVADTQYF; DNA: TGTGCCAGCTCACCAAGCGTGGCAGATACGCAGTATTTT
D: TRBD1; size: .; J: TRBJ1-5; V: TRBV27; CDR3: CASSLQGAQPQHF; DNA: TGTGCCAGCAGTTTACAGGGGGCACAGCCCCAGCATTTT
D: TRBD1; size: .; J: TRBJ2-3; V: TRBV6-4; CDR3: CASSDSQGGADTQYF; DNA: TGTGCCAGCAGTGACTCGCAAGGGGGCGCAGATACGCAGTATTTT
D: .; size: .; J: TRBJ2-2; V: TRBV7-9; CDR3: CASSPDEGHPLFF; DNA: TGTGCCAGCAGCCCGGACGAGGGACACCCTCTGTTTTTT
D: TRBD2; size: .; J: TRBJ2-2; V: TRBV10-2; CDR3: CASNKRLAGDPGELFF; DNA: TGCGCCAGCAACAAAAGACTAGCGGGAGACCCCGGGGAGCTGTTTTTT
D: TRBD1; size: .; J: TRBJ1-3; V: TRBV30; CDR3: CAWSPKRGQGRNTIYF; DNA: TGTGCCTGGAGTCCCAAGAGGGGACAGGGTCGAAACACCATATATTTT
D: TRBD2; size: .; J: TRBJ2-1; V: TRBV7-9; CDR3: CASSGGTSGYNEQFF; DNA: TGTGCCAGCAGTGGAGGGACTAGCGGCTACAATGAGCAGTTCTTC
D: .; size: few; J: TRBJ2-5; V: TRBV5-4; CDR3: CASSLPGETQYF; DNA: TGTGCCAGCAGCTTACCCGGAGAGACCCAGTACTTC
D: .; size: .; J: TRBJ1-2; V: TRBV19; CDR3: CASSISDYYGYTF; DNA: TGTGCCAGTAGTATAAGCGATTACTATGGCTACACCTTC
D: TRBD1; size: .; J: TRBJ1-2; V: TRBV4-1; CDR3: CASSQERTGVNGYTF; DNA: TGCGCCAGCAGCCAAGAACGGACAGGGGTGAATGGCTACACCTTC
D: .; size: .; J: TRBJ2-1; V: TRBV2; CDR3: CASSEDYSGSYNEQFF; DNA: TGTGCCAGCAGTGAAGACTATAGCGGCTCCTACAATGAGCAGTTCTTC
D: TRBD2; size: .; J: TRBJ2-3; V: TRBV9; CDR3: CASSVSSGSVDTQYF; DNA: TGTGCCAGCAGCGTCTCTAGCGGGAGTGTAGATACGCAGTATTTT
D: TRBD1; size: .; J: TRBJ1-1; V: TRBV18; CDR3: CASSWDRGRMNTEAFF; DNA: TGTGCCAGCTCGTGGGACAGGGGAAGGATGAACACTGAAGCTTTCTTT
D: TRBD1; size: .; J: TRBJ2-1; V: TRBV11-1; CDR3: CASSLGTGARNEQFF; DNA: TGTGCCAGCAGCTTAGGGACAGGGGCAAGAAATGAGCAGTTCTTC
D: TRBD2; size: .; J: TRBJ2-1; V: TRBV9; CDR3: CASSVVPFLAGRTYNEQFF; DNA: TGTGCCAGCAGCGTAGTCCCTTTTCTAGCGGGACGAACCTACAATGAGCAGTTCTTC
D: TRBD2; size: .; J: TRBJ2-1; V: TRBV9; CDR3: CASSLGGDHNEQFF; DNA: TGTGCCAGCAGTCTCGGGGGGGACCACAATGAGCAGTTCTTC
D: TRBD2; size: once; J: TRBJ2-1; V: TRBV27; CDR3: CASSFGLAGVSSYNEQFF; DNA: TGTGCCAGCAGTTTCGGACTAGCGGGAGTCAGTTCCTACAATGAGCAGTTCTTC
D: TRBD2; size: .; J: TRBJ2-5; V: TRBV19; CDR3: CASSIGGLAGGGETQYF; DNA: TGTGCCAGTAGTATAGGCGGACTAGCGGGAGGGGGAGAGACCCAGTACTTC
D: TRBD2; size: .; J: TRBJ2-3; V: TRBV11-3; CDR3: CASSLDLAGTDTQYF; DNA: TGTGCCAGCAGCTTAGATCTAGCGGGAACGGATACGCAGTATTTT
D: .; size: .; J: TRBJ1-2; V: TRBV13; CDR3: CASSFRQDGYTF; DNA: TGTGCCAGCAGCTTCCGACAGGATGGCTACACCTTC
D: TRBD2; size: once; J: TRBJ2-3; V: TRBV11-2; CDR3: CASSFSGSADTQYF; DNA: TGTGCCAGCAGCTTTAGCGGGAGTGCAGATACGCAGTATTTT
D: .; size: .; J: TRBJ1-5; V: TRBV11-2; CDR3: CASSLGGGNEPQHF; DNA: TGTGCCAGCAGCTTGGGCGGGGGCAACGAGCCCCAGCATTTT
D: TRBD2; size: .; J: TRBJ2-5; V: TRBV7-6; CDR3: CASSRNVGEGETQYF; DNA: TGTGCCAGCAGCCGTAATGTGGGGGAGGGAGAGACCCAGTACTTC
D: .; size: .; J: TRBJ1-5; V: TRBV7-3; CDR3: CASSLTGAGQPQHF; DNA: TGTGCCAGCAGCTTAACAGGGGCAGGACAGCCCCAGCATTTT
D: .; size: .; J: TRBJ1-1; V: TRBV4-1; CDR3: CASSHLQGTTEAFF; DNA: TGCGCCAGCAGCCATCTCCAGGGGACCACTGAAGCTTTCTTT
D: .; size: .; J: TRBJ2-7; V: TRBV27; CDR3: CASSFGQGHPYEQYF; DNA: TGTGCCAGCAGTTTCGGGCAGGGACATCCGTACGAGCAGTACTTC
D: .; size: .; J: TRBJ1-2; V: TRBV27; CDR3: CASSGGSGSYTF; DNA: TGTGCCAGCAGTGGAGGTTCGGGAAGCTACACCTTC
D: .; size: few; J: TRBJ2-6; V: TRBV19; CDR3: CASKWAGALSGANVLTF; DNA: TGTGCCAGTAAGTGGGCAGGGGCTCTCTCTGGGGCCAACGTCCTGACTTTC
D: TRBD1; size: few; J: TRBJ1-2; V: TRBV4-1; CDR3: CASSPLSRGDYGYTF; DNA: TGCGCCAGCAGCCCCCTCAGCAGGGGGGACTATGGCTACACCTTC
D: .; size: few; J: TRBJ1-4; V: TRBV15; CDR3: CATSRGLTNEKLFF; DNA: TGTGCCACCAGCAGGGGCCTAACTAATGAAAAACTGTTTTTT
D: .; size: .; J: TRBJ1-2; V: TRBV6-5; CDR3: CASSRLDSGPGGYTF; DNA: TGTGCCAGCAGTCGCTTAGACAGTGGCCCCGGTGGCTACACCTTC
D: .; size: .; J: TRBJ2-3; V: TRBV14; CDR3: CASSQVSTDTQYF; DNA: TGTGCCAGCAGCCAAGTCTCTACAGATACGCAGTATTTT
D: TRBD2; size: .; J: TRBJ2-1; V: TRBV5-1; CDR3: CASSMGRLAGPSSYNEQFF; DNA: TGCGCCAGCAGCATGGGCCGACTAGCGGGGCCCAGCTCCTACAATGAGCAGTTCTTC
D: TRBD1; size: .; J: TRBJ1-2; V: TRBV6-5; CDR3: CASWDRSYGYTF; DNA: TGTGCCAGCTGGGACAGAAGCTATGGCTACACCTTC
D: .; size: .; J: TRBJ2-2; V: TRBV7-9; CDR3: CASSLQLRVDTGELFF; DNA: TGTGCCAGCAGCTTACAACTCAGGGTAGACACCGGGGAGCTGTTTTTT
D: TRBD2; size: .; J: TRBJ2-5; V: TRBV7-9; CDR3: CSSSLDPGLSKETQYF; DNA: TGTTCCAGCAGCCTAGATCCGGGACTATCAAAAGAGACCCAGTACTTC
D: TRBD2; size: .; J: TRBJ2-1; V: TRBV9; CDR3: CASSPQGLVANEQFF; DNA: TGTGCCAGCAGCCCCCAGGGACTAGTAGCGAATGAGCAGTTCTTC
D: .; size: .; J: TRBJ2-5; V: TRBV5-1; CDR3: CASSSDSLETQYF; DNA: TGCGCCAGCAGCTCCGATAGCCTAGAGACCCAGTACTTC
D: .; size: .; J: TRBJ1-2; V: TRBV7-2; CDR3: CASSLHSSNYGYTF; DNA: TGTGCCAGCAGCTTACACAGTTCTAACTATGGCTACACCTTC
D: TRBD2; size: .; J: TRBJ2-7; V: TRBV27; CDR3: CASSFYLGRGYEQYF; DNA: TGTGCCAGCAGTTTCTATCTCGGGAGGGGCTACGAGCAGTACTTC
D: TRBD1; size: .; J: TRBJ1-2; V: TRBV6-5; CDR3: CASSSYRGTNYGYTF; DNA: TGTGCCAGCAGTTCCTACAGGGGTACTAACTATGGCTACACCTTC
D: .; size: .; J: TRBJ2-3; V: TRBV6-5; CDR3: CASSSTRADTQYF; DNA: TGTGCCAGCAGTTCGACTAGGGCAGATACGCAGTATTTT
D: .; size: .; J: TRBJ1-3; V: TRBV9; CDR3: CASSVAAGSGNTIYF; DNA: TGTGCCAGCAGCGTAGCGGCGGGCTCTGGAAACACCATATATTTT
D: .; size: .; J: TRBJ1-5; V: TRBV4-1; CDR3: CASSPYSHEWAPQHF; DNA: TGTGCCAGCAGCCCTTACTCTCATGAATGGGCGCCCCAGCATTTT
D: TRBD1; size: .; J: TRBJ1-6; V: TRBV4-3; CDR3: CASSPTGVFGSPLHF; DNA: TGCGCCAGCAGCCCCACAGGGGTTTTCGGTTCACCCCTCCACTTT
D: TRBD2; size: .; J: TRBJ2-1; V: TRBV9; CDR3: CARPGTSGAHLTYNEQFF; DNA: TGTGCCCGCCCCGGCACTAGCGGGGCCCATCTTACCTACAATGAGCAGTTCTTC
D: .; size: .; J: TRBJ1-5; V: TRBV2; CDR3: CASRRDSNQPQHF; DNA: TGTGCCAGCAGGAGGGATAGCAATCAGCCCCAGCATTTT
D: .; size: few; J: TRBJ1-5; V: TRBV6-5; CDR3: CASSRQDNQPQHF; DNA: TGTGCCAGCAGTCGACAGGATAATCAGCCCCAGCATTTT
D: TRBD2; size: .; J: TRBJ2-5; V: TRBV5-4; CDR3: CASSRQLAGQETQYF; DNA: TGTGCCAGCAGCCGGCAACTAGCGGGGCAAGAGACCCAGTACTTC